Sequencing of this TCR beta chain was carried out in a study of blood T cell repertoires in COVID-19. In the study overall: The United States, Italy and Spain supplied acute and convalescent COVID-19 samples. PBMCs, B-cell-depleted T cells, or T cells were the source of the cDNA or gDNA that made up the material.

Original handling: Amplified reference gene primers provided the basis for estimating nucleated cell counts. TCRdb keeps only in-frame clones here, not all; method: immunoSEQ multiplex PCR. V and J calls and clone size follow that table, whereas D and trimming were derived from the DNA. This table has over 150,000 clones, 88% appearing once. Germline CDR1 and CDR2: SNHLY and FYNNEI. Trimming removed 6 bases at V and 4 bases at J, with 12 bases between. This CDR3 region has 14 residues. This clonotype was obtained from a man aged 50 to 59 who had recovered from COVID-19. Input material: peripheral blood. The gene calls are TRBV2 and TRBJ1-4, with a weak D call TRBD1 (6 bases). The CDR3 is CASRKTGINEKLFF. CDR3 nucleotide sequence: TGTGCCAGCAGAAAGACAGGAATTAATGAAAAACTGTTTTTT.